This T cell receptor (beta chain) came from a study of blood T cell repertoires in COVID-19. The wider study: Sites in the United States, Italy and Spain provided acute and convalescent COVID-19 samples.

Participants were placed into cohorts based on the clinical history they reported. Before being deemed recovered, Cohort 3 donors had two negative PCRs, clearance, or symptom resolution. Trimming took 6 bases from V and 3 from J, leaving 12 bases between them. The CDR3 sequence is 14 residues long. Germline V gives CDR1 PRHDT, CDR2 FYEKMQ (reference sequence). Data came from immunoSEQ multiplex PCR; TCRdb stores just in-frame clones and leaves some out. The profile shows around 130,000 clones, around nine tenths of them singletons. The sample comprised PBMCs or T cells enriched from blood (not recorded which). The chain uses TRBV13 and TRBJ1-3, with D possibly TRBD1 on 5 matching bases. The sequence was collected from a woman aged 45-65 years who had recovered from COVID-19. CDR3 residues: CASSSGTDGNTIYF. DNA for the CDR3: TGTGCCAGCAGTAGCGGGACTGATGGAAACACCATATATTTT.